This TCR beta chain is drawn from a study of blood T cells in healthy people across ages. This CDR3 is built from 16 residues. Trimming took off 0 bases at V and 5 bases at J, with 16 bases between the two ends. Germline V lookup: CDR1 SGHAT, CDR2 FQNNGV. The sample holds many counts of this clonotype. The use of a sample-barcoded 5' primer and a J-beta primer mix characterized a second PCR of roughly 6 to 11 cycles. Samples each returned at least 2.5 million CDR3-containing paired-end reads. Each CDR3 protein gets one entry after TCRdb re-called the 5' RACE reads with MiXCR. The sample holds just over 1 million distinct CDR3 sequences, 35% to 55% seen once. Per sample, extraction of total RNA gave at least 5.5 micrograms in every case.

The receptor comes from an older woman in good health. Material for sequencing was blood. V is TRBV11-2 and J is TRBJ1-2; possible D gene TRBD1, 6 bases. The CDR3 reads CASSLDQMGTQYGYTF. The CDR3 DNA is TGTGCCAGCAGCTTAGATCAAATGGGGACACAGTATGGCTACACCTTC.